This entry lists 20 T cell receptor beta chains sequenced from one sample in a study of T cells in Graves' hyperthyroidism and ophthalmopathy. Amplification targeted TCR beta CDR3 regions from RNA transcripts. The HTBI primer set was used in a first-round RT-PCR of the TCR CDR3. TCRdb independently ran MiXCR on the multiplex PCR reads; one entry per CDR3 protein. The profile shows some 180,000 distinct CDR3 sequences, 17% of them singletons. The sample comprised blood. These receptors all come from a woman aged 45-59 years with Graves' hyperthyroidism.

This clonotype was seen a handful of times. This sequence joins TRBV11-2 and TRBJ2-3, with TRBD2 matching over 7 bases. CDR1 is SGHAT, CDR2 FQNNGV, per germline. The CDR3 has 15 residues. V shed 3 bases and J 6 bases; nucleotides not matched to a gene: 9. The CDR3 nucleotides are TGTGCCAGCAGCTTTGGGGGAGGGCCGGGGGATACGCAGTATTTT. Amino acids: CASSFGGGPGDTQYF.

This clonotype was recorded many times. For the CDR3, the DNA is TGTGCCAGCAGTTATTTGGAGAACTATGGCTACACCTTC. It codes for CASSYLENYGYTF. The chain carries TRBV6-1 and TRBJ1-2; D is ambiguous. CDR1 is MNHNS and CDR2 is SASEGT in the germline V gene. V lost 5 bases to trimming and J lost 2 bases, with 9 bases between them. The CDR3 runs to 13 residues.

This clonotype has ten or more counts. The CDR3 is CASSSSPRGTEAFF. CDR3 DNA: TGTGCCAGCAGTTCTTCACCCCGGGGCACTGAAGCTTTCTTT. The chain links TRBV28 to TRBJ1-1, with unresolved D. The germline CDR1 and CDR2 sequences are MDHEN and SYDVKM. The CDR3 length is 14 residues. Trimming left V 4 bases short and J 4 bases short, with 13 bases between.

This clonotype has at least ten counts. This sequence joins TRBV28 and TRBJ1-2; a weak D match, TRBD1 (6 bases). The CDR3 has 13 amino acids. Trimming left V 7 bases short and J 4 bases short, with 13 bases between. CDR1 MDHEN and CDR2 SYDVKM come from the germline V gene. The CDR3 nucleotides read TGTGCCAGCAATCCAGGACAGATCTATGGCTACACCTTC. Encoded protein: CASNPGQIYGYTF.

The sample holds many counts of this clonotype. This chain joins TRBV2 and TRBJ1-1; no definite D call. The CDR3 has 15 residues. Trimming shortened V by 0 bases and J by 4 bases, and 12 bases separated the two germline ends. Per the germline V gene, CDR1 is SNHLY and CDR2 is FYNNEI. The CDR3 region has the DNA TGTGCCAGCAGTGAAGCGCTTTTGCGGAGCACTGAAGCTTTCTTT. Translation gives CASSEALLRSTEAFF.

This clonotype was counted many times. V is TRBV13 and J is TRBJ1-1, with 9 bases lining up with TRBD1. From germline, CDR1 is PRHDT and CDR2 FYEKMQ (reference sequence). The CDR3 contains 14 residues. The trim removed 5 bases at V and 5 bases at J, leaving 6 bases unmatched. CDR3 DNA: TGTGCCAGCAGCCTCGGACAGGGGAGGACTGAAGCTTTCTTT. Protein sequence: CASSLGQGRTEAFF.

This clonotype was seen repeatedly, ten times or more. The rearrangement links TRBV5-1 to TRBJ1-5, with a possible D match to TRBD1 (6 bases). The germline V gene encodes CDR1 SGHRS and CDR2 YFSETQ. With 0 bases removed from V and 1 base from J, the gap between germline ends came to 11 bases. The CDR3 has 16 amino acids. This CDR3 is CASSLAPTGSNQPQHF. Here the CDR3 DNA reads TGCGCCAGCAGCTTGGCTCCTACAGGGAGCAATCAGCCCCAGCATTTT.

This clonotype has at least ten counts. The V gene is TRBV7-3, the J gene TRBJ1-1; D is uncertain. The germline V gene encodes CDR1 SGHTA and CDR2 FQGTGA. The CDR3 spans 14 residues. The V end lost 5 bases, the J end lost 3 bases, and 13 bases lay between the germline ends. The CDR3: CASSINGEDTEAFF. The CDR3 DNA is TGTGCCAGCAGCATTAATGGGGAAGACACTGAAGCTTTCTTT.

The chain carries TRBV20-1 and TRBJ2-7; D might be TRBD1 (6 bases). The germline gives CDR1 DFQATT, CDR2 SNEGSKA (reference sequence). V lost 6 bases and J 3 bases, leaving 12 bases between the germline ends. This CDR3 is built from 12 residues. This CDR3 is CSARDKSYEQYF. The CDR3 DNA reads TGCAGTGCGAGGGACAAGAGCTACGAGCAGTACTTC.

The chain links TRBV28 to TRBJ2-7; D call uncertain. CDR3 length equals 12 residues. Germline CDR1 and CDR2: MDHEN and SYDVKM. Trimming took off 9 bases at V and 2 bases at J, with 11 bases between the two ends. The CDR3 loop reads CASRALAYEQYF. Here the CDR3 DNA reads TGTGCCAGTCGGGCTTTGGCCTACGAGCAGTACTTC.

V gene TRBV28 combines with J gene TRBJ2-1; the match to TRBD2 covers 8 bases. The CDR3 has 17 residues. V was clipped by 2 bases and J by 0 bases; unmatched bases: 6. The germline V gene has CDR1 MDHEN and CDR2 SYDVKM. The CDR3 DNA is TGTGCCAGCAGTTTACCGGGGGGGGGAGTCTCCTACAATGAGCAGTTCTTC. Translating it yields CASSLPGGGVSYNEQFF.

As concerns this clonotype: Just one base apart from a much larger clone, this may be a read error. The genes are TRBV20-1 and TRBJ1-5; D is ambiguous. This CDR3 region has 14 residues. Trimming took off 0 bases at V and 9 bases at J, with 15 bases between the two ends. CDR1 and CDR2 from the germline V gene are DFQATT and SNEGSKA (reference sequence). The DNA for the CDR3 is TGCAGTGCTAGAGATGGGAGAGACTCCGGGCCCCAGCATTTT. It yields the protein CSARDGRDSGPQHF.

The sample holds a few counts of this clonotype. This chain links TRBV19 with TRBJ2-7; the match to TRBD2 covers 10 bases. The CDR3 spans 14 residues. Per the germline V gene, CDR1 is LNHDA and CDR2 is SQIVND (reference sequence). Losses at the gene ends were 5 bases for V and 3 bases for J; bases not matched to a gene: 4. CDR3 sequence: CASSPWTSGYEQYF. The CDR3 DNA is TGTGCCAGTAGTCCATGGACTAGCGGCTACGAGCAGTACTTC.

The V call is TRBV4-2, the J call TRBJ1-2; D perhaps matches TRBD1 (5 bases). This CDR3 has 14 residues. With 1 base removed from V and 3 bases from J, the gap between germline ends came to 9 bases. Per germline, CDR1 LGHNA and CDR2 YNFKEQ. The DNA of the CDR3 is TGTGCCAGCAGCCAAGCCAGGGAGGACTATGGCTACACCTTC. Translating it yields CASSQAREDYGYTF.

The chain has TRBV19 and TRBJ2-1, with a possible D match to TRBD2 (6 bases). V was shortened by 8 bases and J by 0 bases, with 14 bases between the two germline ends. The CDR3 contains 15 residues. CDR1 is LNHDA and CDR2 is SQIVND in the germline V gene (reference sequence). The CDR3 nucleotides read TGTGCCAGTGGGGGAGCGGGCAGCTCCTACAATGAGCAGTTCTTC. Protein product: CASGGAGSSYNEQFF.

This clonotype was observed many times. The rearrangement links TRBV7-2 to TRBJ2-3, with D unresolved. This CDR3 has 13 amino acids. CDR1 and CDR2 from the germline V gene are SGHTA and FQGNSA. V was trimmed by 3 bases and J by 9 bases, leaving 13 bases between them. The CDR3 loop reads CASSFEPRRTQYF. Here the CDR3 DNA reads TGTGCCAGCAGCTTCGAACCCCGAAGGACGCAGTATTTT.

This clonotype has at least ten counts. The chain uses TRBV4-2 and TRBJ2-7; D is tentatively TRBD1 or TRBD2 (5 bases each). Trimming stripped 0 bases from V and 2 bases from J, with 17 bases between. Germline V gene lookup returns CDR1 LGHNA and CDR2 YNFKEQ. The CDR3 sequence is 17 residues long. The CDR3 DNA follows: TGTGCCAGCAGCCAAGAGGGTACGGGACCAACCCCCTACGAGCAGTACTTC. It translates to CASSQEGTGPTPYEQYF.

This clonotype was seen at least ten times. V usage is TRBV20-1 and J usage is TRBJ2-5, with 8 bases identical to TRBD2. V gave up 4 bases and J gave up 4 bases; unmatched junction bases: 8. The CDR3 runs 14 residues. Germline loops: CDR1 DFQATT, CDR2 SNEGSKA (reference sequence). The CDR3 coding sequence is TGCAGTGCTAATGACGGGAGGGCCGGAGAGACCCAGTACTTC. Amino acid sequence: CSANDGRAGETQYF.

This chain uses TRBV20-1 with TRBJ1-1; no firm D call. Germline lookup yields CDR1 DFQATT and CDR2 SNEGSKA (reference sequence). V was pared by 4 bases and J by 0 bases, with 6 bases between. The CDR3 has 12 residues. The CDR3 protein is CSATIMNTEAFF. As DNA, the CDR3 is TGCAGTGCTACGATCATGAACACTGAAGCTTTCTTT.

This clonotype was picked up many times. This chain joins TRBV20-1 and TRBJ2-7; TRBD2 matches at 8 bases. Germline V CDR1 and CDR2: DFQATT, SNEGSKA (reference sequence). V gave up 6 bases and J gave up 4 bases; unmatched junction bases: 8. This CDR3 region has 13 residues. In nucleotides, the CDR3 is TGCAGTGCACCCAAGAGCGGGAGATACGAGCAGTACTTC. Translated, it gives CSAPKSGRYEQYF.